This T cell receptor beta chain is drawn from a study of beta chain features in type 1 diabetes. The overall study: On cell yields, gender and age, patients and healthy donors were similar.

Sequencing targeted expressed TCRB transcripts, as all isolated RNA had been reverse transcribed. Using immunoSEQ multiplex PCR, the repertoire was profiled, and TCRdb retains in-frame clones only, with some absent. The table lists 60,000 or so clones, about 55% of them singletons. The clonotype was recovered from a young woman in good health. What was sequenced was Tregs from blood.

CDR3 bases: TGTGCCAGCAGTTACTCGAGTCTTCAAGAGACCCAGTACTTC. Translated: CASSYSSLQETQYF. The chain recombines TRBV6-5 with TRBJ2-5; D gene ambiguous. Germline loops: CDR1 MNHEY, CDR2 SVGAGI. V lost 0 bases to trimming and J lost 2 bases, with 7 bases between them. This CDR3 has 14 residues.